The subject of this entry is one TCR beta chain. As yet, its antigen is unknown. These data belong to a study of STAT5B mutations in CD4+ large granular lymphocyte leukemia. Broader study findings: Compared with healthy controls (2/35), patient top clones favored TRBV06 (8/27).

The protocol was immunoSEQ multiplex PCR, while the TCRdb copy is restricted to in-frame clones and leaves out a portion. The data contain roughly 5,900 clones, 60% to 80% of them singletons. Either unselected PBMC or bead-purified CD4+, CD4+CD8+, CD57+ or CD56+ cells were sequenced. V was trimmed by 1 base and J by 8 bases, leaving 8 bases between them. The CDR3 covers 12 residues. CDR1 SGHVS and CDR2 FQNEAQ come from the germline V gene. Sequencing was carried out using PBMCs. The V and J genes are TRBV7-8 and TRBJ1-1; no clear D. The TCR was taken from an elderly man with CD4+ T-cell large granular lymphocyte leukemia. This CDR3 reads CASSLGTWEAFF. The CDR3 DNA sequence: TGTGCCAGCAGCTTAGGCACCTGGGAAGCTTTCTTT.